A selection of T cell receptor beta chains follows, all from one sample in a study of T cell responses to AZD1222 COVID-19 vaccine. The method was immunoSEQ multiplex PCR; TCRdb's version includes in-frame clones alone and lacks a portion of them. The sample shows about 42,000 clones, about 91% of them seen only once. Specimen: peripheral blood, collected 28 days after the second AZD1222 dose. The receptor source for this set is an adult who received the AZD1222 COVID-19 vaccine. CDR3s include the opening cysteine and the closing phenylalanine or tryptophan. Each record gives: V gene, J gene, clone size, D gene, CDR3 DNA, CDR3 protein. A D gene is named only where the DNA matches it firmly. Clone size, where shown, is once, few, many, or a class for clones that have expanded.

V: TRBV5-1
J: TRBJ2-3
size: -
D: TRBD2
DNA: TGCGCCAGCAGAGTCGGCGGGAGGCCCACAGATACGCAGTATTTT
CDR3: CASRVGGRPTDTQYF

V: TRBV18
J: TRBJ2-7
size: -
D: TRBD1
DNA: TGTGCCAGCTCAGGGACAGGGGCCTACGAGCAGTACTTC
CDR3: CASSGTGAYEQYF

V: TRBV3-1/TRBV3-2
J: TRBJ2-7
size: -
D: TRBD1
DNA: TGTGCCAGCAGCCACCCCCCGGGACAGCGAAACTACGAGCAGTACTTC
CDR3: CASSHPPGQRNYEQYF

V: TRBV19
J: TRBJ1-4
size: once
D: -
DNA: TGTGCCAGGAAACCGGGACACCGTGCAACTAATGAAAAACTGTTTTTT
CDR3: CARKPGHRATNEKLFF

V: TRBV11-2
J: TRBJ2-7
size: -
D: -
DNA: TGTGCCAGCAGCTTCACAGGGAAATCCTACGAGCAGTACTTC
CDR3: CASSFTGKSYEQYF

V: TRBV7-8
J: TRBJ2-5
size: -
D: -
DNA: TGTGCCAGCAGCTTAGGTTGGGGACACCAAGAGACCCAGTACTTC
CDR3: CASSLGWGHQETQYF

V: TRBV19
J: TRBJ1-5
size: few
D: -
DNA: TGTGCCAGTACCAAAGGTGGGGGATGGAATCAGCCCCAGCATTTT
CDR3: CASTKGGGWNQPQHF

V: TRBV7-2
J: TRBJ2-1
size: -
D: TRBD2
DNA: TGTGCCAGCAGCACTTGGACTAGCGGCAATGAGCAGTTCTTC
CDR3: CASSTWTSGNEQFF

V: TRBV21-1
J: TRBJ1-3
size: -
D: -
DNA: TGTGCCAGCAGCAAAGCCCCCGGACAGGGGAGAGGACTTGGAAACACCATATATTTT
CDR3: CASSKAPGQGRGLGNTIYF

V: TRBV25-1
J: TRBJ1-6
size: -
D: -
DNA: TGTGCCAGCACCCTTGGGTCAGCTTCATCGGCTCTCCACTTT
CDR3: CASTLGSASSALHF

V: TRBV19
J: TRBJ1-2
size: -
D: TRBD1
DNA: TGTGCCAGTAGTCCCAGGACAGGGAGGGGTTATGGCTACACCTTC
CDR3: CASSPRTGRGYGYTF

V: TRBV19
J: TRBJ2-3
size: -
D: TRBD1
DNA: TGTGCCAGTAGTCACCAGCCGGGACAGGGAAAAACAGATACGCAGTATTTT
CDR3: CASSHQPGQGKTDTQYF

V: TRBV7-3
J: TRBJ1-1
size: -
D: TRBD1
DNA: TGTGCCAGCAGCCGGACAGGGGGTACTGAAGCTTTCTTT
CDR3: CASSRTGGTEAFF

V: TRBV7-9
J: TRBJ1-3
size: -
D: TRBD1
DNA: TGTGCCAGCAGTTTGACAGGGGCTGGAAACACCATATATTTT
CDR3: CASSLTGAGNTIYF

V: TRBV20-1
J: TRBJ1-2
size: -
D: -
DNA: TGCAGTGCTAGTCCCGGGTCCGCTAACTATGGCTACACCTTC
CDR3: CSASPGSANYGYTF

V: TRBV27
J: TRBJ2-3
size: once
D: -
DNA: TGTGCCAGCAGTGGGAGCGGGTGGACAGATACGCAGTATTTT
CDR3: CASSGSGWTDTQYF